This T cell receptor (beta chain) was profiled in a study of OX40 agonist ivuxolimab in advanced cancers. Blood sampling took place at baseline, cycle 4 day 1, and cycle 7 day 1. Profiling relied on immunoSEQ multiplex PCR, and the TCRdb table lists in-frame clones only, not all of them. This sample has 60,000 to 85,000 clones, with roughly 90% found just once. This CDR3 contains 15 residues. Per the germline V gene, CDR1 is MDHEN and CDR2 is SYDVKM. Trimming cost V 6 bases and J 2 bases; bases outside gene matches: 5. This TCR was recovered from an adult with an advanced solid tumor such as melanoma, head and neck, liver or kidney cancer. The chain recombines TRBV28 with TRBJ1-5, with TRBD1 matching over 9 bases. Sample: CD4+ or CD8+ T cells sorted from blood, taken in a trial of the OX40 agonist ivuxolimab. Written as DNA, the CDR3 is TGTGCCAGCAGAAAGGGACAGGGTGGCAATCAGCCCCAGCATTTT. Translation gives CASRKGQGGNQPQHF.